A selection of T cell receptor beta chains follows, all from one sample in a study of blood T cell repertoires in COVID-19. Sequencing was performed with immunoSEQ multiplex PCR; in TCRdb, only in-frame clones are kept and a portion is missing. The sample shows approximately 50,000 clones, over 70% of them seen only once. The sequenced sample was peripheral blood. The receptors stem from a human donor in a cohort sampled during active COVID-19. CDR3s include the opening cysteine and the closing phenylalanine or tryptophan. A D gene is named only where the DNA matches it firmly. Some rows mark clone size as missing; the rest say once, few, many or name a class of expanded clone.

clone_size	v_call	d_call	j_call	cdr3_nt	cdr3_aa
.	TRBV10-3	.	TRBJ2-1	TGTGCCATCAGTGAGGACGGGCTAGCGTTCTCCTACAATGAGCAGTTCTTC	CAISEDGLAFSYNEQFF
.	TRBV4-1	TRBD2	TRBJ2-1	TGCGCCAGCAGCCCGGGGCTAGCGGGTCGTGGTGAGCAGTTCTTC	CASSPGLAGRGEQFF
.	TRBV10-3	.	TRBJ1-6	TGTGCCACCCAATCCAACAAATCCATTTCACCCCTCCACTTT	CATQSNKSISPLHF
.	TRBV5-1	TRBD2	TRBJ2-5	TGCGCCAGCAGCATGGTGGGACTAGGGGCCCGAGAGACCCAGTACTTC	CASSMVGLGARETQYF
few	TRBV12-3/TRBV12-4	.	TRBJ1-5	TGTGCCAGCAGTTTAAGTACTAATCAGCCCCAGCATTTT	CASSLSTNQPQHF
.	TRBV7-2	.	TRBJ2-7	TGTGCCAGCAGCCCCGGGACTGGACCCTACGAGCAGTACTTC	CASSPGTGPYEQYF
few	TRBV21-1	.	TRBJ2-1	TGTGCCAGCAGCGGGGGGATCCGTGGGACTAGCGACTACAATGAGCAGTTCTTC	CASSGGIRGTSDYNEQFF
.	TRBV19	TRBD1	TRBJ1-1	TGTGCCAGTATCGGGACAGAAACTTCAACTGAAGCTTTCTTT	CASIGTETSTEAFF
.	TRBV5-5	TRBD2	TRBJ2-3	TGTGCCAGCAGCTCCCTGACTAGCGGTATAGATACGCAGTATTTT	CASSSLTSGIDTQYF
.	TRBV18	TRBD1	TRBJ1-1	TGTGCCAGCTCCCCCCGACAGGGGAATACTGAAGCTTTCTTT	CASSPRQGNTEAFF
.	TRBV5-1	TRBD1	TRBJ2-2	TGCGCCAGCAGCGTTAGACCCTCCGGGACAGGGGGCGCCACCGGGGAGCTGTTTTTT	CASSVRPSGTGGATGELFF
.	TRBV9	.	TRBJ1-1	TGTGCCAGCAGCGTAGTTTTCGAGGACACTGAAGCTTTCTTT	CASSVVFEDTEAFF
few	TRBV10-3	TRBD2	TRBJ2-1	TGTGCCATCAGAAGGATTTTAGCGGGAGAGACCGACCCCTACAATGAGCAGTTCTTC	CAIRRILAGETDPYNEQFF
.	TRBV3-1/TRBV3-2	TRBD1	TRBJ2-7	TGTGCCAGCAGTTACGGACAGGGGTCCTACGAGCAGTACTTC	CASSYGQGSYEQYF
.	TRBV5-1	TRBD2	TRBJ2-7	TGCGCCAGCGGGGGACTAGCGGGCGGACGAGCGGACGAGCAGTACTTC	CASGGLAGGRADEQYF
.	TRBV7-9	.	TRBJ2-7	TGTGCCAGCAGCTGGGCAGGCACTTTCTACGAGCAGTACTTC	CASSWAGTFYEQYF
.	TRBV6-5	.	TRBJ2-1	TGTGCCAGCAGGGACATGGGACTTCCGAATGAGCAGTTCTTC	CASRDMGLPNEQFF
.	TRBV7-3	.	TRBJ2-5	TGTGCCAGCAGCCTCCGCCACGGAGAGACCCAGTACTTC	CASSLRHGETQYF
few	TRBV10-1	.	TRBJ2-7	TGCGCCAGCAGTGAACTCCGGGAGACTGGGGAGCAGTACTTC	CASSELRETGEQYF
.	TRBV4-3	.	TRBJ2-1	TGCGCCAGCAGCCAAGATGGCAGGGCCCTTGAGCAGTTCTTC	CASSQDGRALEQFF
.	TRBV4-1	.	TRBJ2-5	TGCGCCAGCAGCCAAGGACCACTAGAGGCAGAGACCCAGTACTTC	CASSQGPLEAETQYF
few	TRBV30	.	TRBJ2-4	TGTGCCTGGAGTGCACGCGGACAGTTGGCCATTCAGTACTTC	CAWSARGQLAIQYF
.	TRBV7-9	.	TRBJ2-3	TGTGCCAGCAGCTTGGAGGGGTCCACAGATACGCAGTATTTT	CASSLEGSTDTQYF
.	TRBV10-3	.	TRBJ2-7	TGTGCCATCAGTGAGTCTATGGGCGTTCGGGAGCAGTACTTC	CAISESMGVREQYF
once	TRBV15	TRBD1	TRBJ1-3	TGTGCCACGAACAGGGGTGGAAACACCATATATTTT	CATNRGGNTIYF
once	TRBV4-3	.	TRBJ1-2	TGCGCCAGCAGCTTAACCGGGACTGTCTATGGCTACACCTTC	CASSLTGTVYGYTF